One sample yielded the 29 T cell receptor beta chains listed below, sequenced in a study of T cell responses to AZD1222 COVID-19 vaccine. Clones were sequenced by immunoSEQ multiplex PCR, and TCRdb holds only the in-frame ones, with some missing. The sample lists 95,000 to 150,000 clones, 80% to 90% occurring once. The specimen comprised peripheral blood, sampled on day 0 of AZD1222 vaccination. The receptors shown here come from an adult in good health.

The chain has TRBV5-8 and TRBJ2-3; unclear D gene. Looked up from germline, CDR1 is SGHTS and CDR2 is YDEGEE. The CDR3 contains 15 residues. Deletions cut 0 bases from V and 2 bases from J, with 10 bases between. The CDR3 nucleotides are TGTGCCAGCAGCTTGGCCATGCGTTCCACAGATACGCAGTATTTT. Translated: CASSLAMRSTDTQYF.

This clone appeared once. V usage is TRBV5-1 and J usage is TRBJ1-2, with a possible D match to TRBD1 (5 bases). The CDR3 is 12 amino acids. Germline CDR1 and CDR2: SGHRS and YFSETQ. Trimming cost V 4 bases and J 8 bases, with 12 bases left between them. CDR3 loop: CASSLARDGYTF. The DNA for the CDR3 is TGCGCCAGCAGCCTGGCCAGGGACGGCTACACCTTC.

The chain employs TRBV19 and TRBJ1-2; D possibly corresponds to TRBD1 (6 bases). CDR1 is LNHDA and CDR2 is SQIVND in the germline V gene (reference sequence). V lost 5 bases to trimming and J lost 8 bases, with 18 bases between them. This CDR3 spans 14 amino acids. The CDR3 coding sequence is TGTGCCAGTAGTCCCTCCAGGGGAGGCCTCGGCTACACCTTC. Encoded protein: CASSPSRGGLGYTF. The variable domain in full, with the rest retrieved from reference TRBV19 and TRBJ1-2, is DGGITQSPKYLFRKEGQNVTLSCEQNLNHDAMYWYRQDPGQGLRLIYYSQIVNDFQKGDIAEGYSVSREKKESFPLTVTSAQKNPTAFYLCASSPSRGGLGYTFGSGTRLTVV.

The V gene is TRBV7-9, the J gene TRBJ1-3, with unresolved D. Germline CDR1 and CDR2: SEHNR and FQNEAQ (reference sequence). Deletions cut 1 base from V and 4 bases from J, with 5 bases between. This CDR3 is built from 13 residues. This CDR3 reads CASSLDPGNTIYF. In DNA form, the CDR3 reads TGTGCCAGCAGCTTAGACCCAGGAAACACCATATATTTT.

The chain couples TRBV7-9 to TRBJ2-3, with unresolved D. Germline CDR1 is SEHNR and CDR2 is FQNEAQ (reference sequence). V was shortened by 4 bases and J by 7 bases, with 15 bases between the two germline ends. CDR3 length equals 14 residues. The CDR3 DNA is TGTGCCAGCAGCTCCCGCAGCTTCGGGTATACGCAGTATTTT. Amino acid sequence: CASSSRSFGYTQYF.

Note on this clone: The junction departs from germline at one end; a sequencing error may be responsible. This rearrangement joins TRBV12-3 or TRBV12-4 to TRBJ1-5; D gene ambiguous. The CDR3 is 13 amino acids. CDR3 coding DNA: TGTGCCAGCTGTTTGGCCTTCGGCGCGCCCCAGCATTTT. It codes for CASCLAFGAPQHF.

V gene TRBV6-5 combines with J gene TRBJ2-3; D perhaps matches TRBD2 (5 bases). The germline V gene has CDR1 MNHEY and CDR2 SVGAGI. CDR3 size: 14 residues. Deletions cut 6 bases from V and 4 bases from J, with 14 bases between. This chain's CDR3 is CASSRRGGADTQYF. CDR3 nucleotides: TGTGCCAGCAGCCGACGGGGTGGGGCAGATACGCAGTATTTT.

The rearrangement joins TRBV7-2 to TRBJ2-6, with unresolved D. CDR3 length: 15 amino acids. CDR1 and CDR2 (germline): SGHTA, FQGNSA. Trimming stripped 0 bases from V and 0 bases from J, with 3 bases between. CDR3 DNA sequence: TGTGCCAGCAGCTTAGCCCACTCTGGGGCCAACGTCCTGACTTTC. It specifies CASSLAHSGANVLTF. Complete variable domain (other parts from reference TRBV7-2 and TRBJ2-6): GAGVSQSPSNKVTEKGKDVELRCDPISGHTALYWYRQSLGQGLEFLIYFQGNSAPDKSGLPSDRFSAERTGGSVSTLTIQRTQQEDSAVYLCASSLAHSGANVLTFGAGSRLTVL.

The chain's CDR3 is CASSWASGGRTGELFF. The CDR3 region has the DNA TGTGCCAGCAGCTGGGCTAGCGGGGGAAGAACCGGGGAGCTGTTTTTT. This chain uses TRBV5-6 with TRBJ2-2; TRBD2 matches 10 bases. Trimming removed 3 bases from V and 5 bases from J; junction bases left unmatched: 7. The CDR3 is made up of 16 amino acids. Germline lookup yields CDR1 SGHDT and CDR2 YYEEEE.

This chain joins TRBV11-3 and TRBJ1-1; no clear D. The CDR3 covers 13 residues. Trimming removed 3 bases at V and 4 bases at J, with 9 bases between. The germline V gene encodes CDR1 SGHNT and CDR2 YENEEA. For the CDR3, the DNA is TGTGCCAGCAGCTTGGACTCGGGCACTGAAGCTTTCTTT. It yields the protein CASSLDSGTEAFF.

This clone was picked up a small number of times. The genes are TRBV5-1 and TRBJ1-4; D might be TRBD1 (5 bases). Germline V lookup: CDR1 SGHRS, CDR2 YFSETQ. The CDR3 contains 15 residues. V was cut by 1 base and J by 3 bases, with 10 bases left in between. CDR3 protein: CASSLLGDPNEKLFF. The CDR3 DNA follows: TGCGCCAGCAGCTTGCTGGGGGACCCTAATGAAAAACTGTTTTTT.

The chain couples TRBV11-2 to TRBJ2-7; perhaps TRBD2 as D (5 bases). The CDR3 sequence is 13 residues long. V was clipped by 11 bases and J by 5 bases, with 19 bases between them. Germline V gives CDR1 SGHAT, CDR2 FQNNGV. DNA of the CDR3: TGTGCCTCCCGGCGGCTAGCATCACACGAGCAGTACTTC. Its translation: CASRRLASHEQYF.

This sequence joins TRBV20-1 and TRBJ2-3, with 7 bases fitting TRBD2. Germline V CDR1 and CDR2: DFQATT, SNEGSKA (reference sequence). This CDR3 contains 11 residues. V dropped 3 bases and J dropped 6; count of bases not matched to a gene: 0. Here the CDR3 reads CSARGGDTQYF. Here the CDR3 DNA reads TGCAGTGCTAGGGGGGGGGATACGCAGTATTTT.

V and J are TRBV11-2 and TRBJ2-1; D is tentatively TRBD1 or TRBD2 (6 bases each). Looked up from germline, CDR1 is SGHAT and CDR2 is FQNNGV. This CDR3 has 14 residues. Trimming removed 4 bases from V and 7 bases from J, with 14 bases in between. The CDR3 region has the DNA TGTGCCAGCAGCTCCCCGCAGGGGAGGAATGAGCAGTTCTTC. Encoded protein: CASSSPQGRNEQFF.

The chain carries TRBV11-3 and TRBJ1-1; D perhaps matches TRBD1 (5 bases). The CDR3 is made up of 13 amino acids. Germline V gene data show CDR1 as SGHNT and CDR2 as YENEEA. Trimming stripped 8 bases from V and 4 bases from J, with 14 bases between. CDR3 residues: CASANSQGTEAFF. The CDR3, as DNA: TGTGCCAGCGCCAATTCCCAGGGCACTGAAGCTTTCTTT.

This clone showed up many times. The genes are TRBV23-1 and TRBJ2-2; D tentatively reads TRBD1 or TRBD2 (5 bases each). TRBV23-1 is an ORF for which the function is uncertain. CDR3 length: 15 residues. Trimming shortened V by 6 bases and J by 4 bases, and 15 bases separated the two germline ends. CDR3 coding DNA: TGCGCCAGCAGACGCGAGAGGGGCCCCACCGGGGAGCTGTTTTTT. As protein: CASRRERGPTGELFF.

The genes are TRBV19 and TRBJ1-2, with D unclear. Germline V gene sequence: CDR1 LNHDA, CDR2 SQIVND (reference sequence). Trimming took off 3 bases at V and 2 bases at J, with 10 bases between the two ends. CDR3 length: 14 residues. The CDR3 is CASSIAGTNYGYTF. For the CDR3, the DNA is TGTGCCAGTAGTATCGCCGGCACGAACTATGGCTACACCTTC.

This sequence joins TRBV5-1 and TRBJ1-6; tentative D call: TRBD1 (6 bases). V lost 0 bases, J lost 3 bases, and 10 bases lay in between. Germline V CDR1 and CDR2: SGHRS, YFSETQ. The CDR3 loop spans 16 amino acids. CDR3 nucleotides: TGCGCCAGCAGCTTGGCGGGGACATTCTATAATTCACCCCTCCACTTT. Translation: CASSLAGTFYNSPLHF.

The DNA for the CDR3 is TGCGCCAGCAGCCAAGGGGAAGGGTACGACTATGGCTACACCTTC. It specifies CASSQGEGYDYGYTF. This chain uses TRBV4-1 with TRBJ1-2; no clear D. V was cut by 1 base and J by 3 bases, with 12 bases left in between. Per the germline V gene, CDR1 is MGHRA and CDR2 is YSYEKL. The CDR3 is 15 amino acids.

The CDR3, as DNA: TGTGCCTGGAGTGCGGACTTCACAGATACGCAGTATTTT. Translating gives CAWSADFTDTQYF. The chain has TRBV30 and TRBJ2-3; possible D gene TRBD2, 5 bases. Germline V lookup: CDR1 GTSNPN, CDR2 SVGIG (reference sequence). V shed 1 base and J shed 2 bases, with 7 bases lying between them. This CDR3 is built from 13 residues.

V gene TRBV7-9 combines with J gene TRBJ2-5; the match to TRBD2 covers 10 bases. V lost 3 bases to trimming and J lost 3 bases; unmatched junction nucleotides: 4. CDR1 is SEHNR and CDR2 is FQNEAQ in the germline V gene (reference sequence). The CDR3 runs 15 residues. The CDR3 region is CASSFSGGREETQYF. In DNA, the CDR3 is TGTGCCAGCAGCTTTAGCGGGGGGCGGGAAGAGACCCAGTACTTC. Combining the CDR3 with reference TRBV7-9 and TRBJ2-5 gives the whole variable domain DTGVSQNPRHKITKRGQNVTFRCDPISEHNRLYWYRQTLGQGPEFLTYFQNEAQLEKSRLLSDRFSAERPKGSFSTLEIQRTEQGDSAMYLCASSFSGGREETQYFGPGTRLLVL.

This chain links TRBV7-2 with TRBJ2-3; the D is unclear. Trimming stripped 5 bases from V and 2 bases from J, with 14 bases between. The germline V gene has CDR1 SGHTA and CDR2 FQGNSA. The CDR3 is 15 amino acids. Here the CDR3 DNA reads TGTGCCAGCAGCCTCCCGACCAGCCTCACAGATACGCAGTATTTT. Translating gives CASSLPTSLTDTQYF. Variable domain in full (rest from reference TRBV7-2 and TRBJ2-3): GAGVSQSPSNKVTEKGKDVELRCDPISGHTALYWYRQSLGQGLEFLIYFQGNSAPDKSGLPSDRFSAERTGGSVSTLTIQRTQQEDSAVYLCASSLPTSLTDTQYFGPGTRLTVL.

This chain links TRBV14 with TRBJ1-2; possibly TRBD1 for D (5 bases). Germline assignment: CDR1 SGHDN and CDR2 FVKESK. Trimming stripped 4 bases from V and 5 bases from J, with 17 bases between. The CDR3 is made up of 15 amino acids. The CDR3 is CASSPTHHQGYGYTF. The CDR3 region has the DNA TGTGCCAGCAGCCCAACTCATCATCAGGGATATGGCTACACCTTC. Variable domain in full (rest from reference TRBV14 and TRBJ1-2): EAGVTQFPSHSVIEKGQTVTLRCDPISGHDNLYWYRRVMGKEIKFLLHFVKESKQDESGMPNNRFLAERTGGTYSTLKVQPAELEDSGVYFCASSPTHHQGYGYTFGSGTRLTVV.

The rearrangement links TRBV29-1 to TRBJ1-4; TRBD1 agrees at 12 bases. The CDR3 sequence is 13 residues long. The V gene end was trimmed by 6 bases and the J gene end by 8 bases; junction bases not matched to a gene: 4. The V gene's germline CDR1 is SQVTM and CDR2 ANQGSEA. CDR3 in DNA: TGCAGCGTCCGGGGACAGGGGGCGGAAAAACTGTTTTTT. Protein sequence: CSVRGQGAEKLFF. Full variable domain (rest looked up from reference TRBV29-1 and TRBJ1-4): SAVISQKPSRDICQRGTSLTIQCQVDSQVTMMFWYRQQPGQSLTLIATANQGSEATYESGFVIDKFPISRPNLTFSTLTVSNMSPEDSSIYLCSVRGQGAEKLFFGSGTQLSVL.

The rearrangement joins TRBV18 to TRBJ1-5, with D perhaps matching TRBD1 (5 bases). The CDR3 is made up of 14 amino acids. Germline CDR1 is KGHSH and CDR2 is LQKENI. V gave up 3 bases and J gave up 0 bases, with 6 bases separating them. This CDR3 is CASSPGGSNQPQHF. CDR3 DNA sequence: TGTGCCAGCTCACCGGGGGGTAGCAATCAGCCCCAGCATTTT.

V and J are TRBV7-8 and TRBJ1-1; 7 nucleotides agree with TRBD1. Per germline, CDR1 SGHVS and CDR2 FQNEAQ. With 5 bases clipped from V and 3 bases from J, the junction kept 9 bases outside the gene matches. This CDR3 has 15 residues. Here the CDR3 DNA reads TGTGCCAGCAGCCTAACCTACGGGACAGACACTGAAGCTTTCTTT. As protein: CASSLTYGTDTEAFF.

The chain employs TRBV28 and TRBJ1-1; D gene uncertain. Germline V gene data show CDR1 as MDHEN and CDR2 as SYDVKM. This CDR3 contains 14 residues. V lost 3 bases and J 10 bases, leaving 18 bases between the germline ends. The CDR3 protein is CASSLMSLGRRAFF. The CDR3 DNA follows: TGTGCCAGCAGTTTGATGTCTTTGGGGAGAAGAGCTTTCTTT.

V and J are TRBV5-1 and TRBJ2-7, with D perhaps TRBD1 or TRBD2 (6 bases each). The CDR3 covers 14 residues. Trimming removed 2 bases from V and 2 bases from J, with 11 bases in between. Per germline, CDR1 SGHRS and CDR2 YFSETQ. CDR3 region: CASSFGGDPYEQYF. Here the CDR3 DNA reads TGCGCCAGCAGCTTCGGGGGCGACCCCTACGAGCAGTACTTC.

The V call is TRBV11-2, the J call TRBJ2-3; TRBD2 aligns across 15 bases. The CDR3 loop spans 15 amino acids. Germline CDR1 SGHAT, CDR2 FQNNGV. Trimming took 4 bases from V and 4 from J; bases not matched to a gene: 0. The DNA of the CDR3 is TGTGCCAGCAGCTGGACTAGCGGGGGGGCAGATACGCAGTATTTT. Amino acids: CASSWTSGGADTQYF.